The sequence of this T cell receptor beta chain was determined in a study of shared clonotypes between healthy human individuals (TCRdb year 2020). For the study in its entirety: A couple of women and a few men aged 18 to 49 years were included in the cohort. For each donor, CD4 naive and CD4 memory were each run on three plates, CD8 naive on two plates, and CD8 memory on one plate. The study deeply sequenced blood TCR repertoires of five healthy adults to estimate repertoire size and the extent of clonotype sharing between individuals. To increase sequencing depth and limit assay-specific biases, different laboratories used diverse techniques to prepare libraries and sequence TCR repertoires. Leukapheresis yielded between about 0.94 and 10 billion PBMCs per donor.

Points the paper makes about the study in general: The small number of donors limited the genetic and exposure-history diversity represented. Incomplete sequencing was indicated by rarefaction of sorted-subset datasets, despite the large sequencing depth. Pairwise subsampling indicated that sequencing depth was expected to affect the degree of clonotype sharing among donors. Sampling was limited to blood, and TCR repertoires in tissue likely differ from TCR repertoires in blood. Larger estimated clonotype richness was generally found for naive subsets than for memory subsets. Across a handful of donors, roughly 5.1% of naive CD4, approximately 3.6% of naive CD8, approximately 2.5% of memory CD4, and around 0.4% of memory CD8 clonotypes were shared. Compared with non-shared clonotypes, the clonotypes found in all four sorted-subset donors had higher generation probabilities.

Donors were healthy HIV-negative adults with no recently reported acute infections or vaccinations. All donors were Caucasian adults living in Nashville, Tennessee, USA. CD4+ T cells were enriched by magnetic negative selection, after which naive cells were positively selected on CD45RA and the negative fraction was taken as the memory subset. After blood collection by leukapheresis, PBMCs were isolated using Ficoll-Histopaque density gradient centrifugation and then cryopreserved in the vapor phase of liquid nitrogen. Analytical flow cytometry was used to check the purity and quantity of each magnetically sorted T cell population. From each sorted fraction, genomic DNA was isolated and quantified by UV absorbance on a Nanodrop 2000c. TCR CDR3 regions were amplified from genomic DNA by multiplex PCR using the deep immunoSEQ assay. Extracted genomic DNA from each cell subset was distributed evenly across all wells of several immunoSEQ 96-well plates, and each plate was treated as a replicate. For sorted subsets, roughly 200 ng of genomic DNA, equivalent to 25,000 to 35,000 T cell genomes, went into each replicate PCR. Purified libraries were measured with a Qubit 3.0 fluorometer, size-checked on a Bioanalyzer 2100, and measured again with the KAPA Library Quantification kit. A separate single-read 150-cycle Illumina NextSeq 550 flow cell was used to sequence each immunoSEQ 96-well plate. The authors processed their data as follows. Because the immunoSEQ output included only junctional sequences and no quality scores, the filtering could not be the same as the filtering used for full-length reads. To assign V/J genes and CDR3, sequences were annotated against IMGT germline references using PyIR, a Python wrapper for IgBLAST v1.9. Reads were removed for weak V/J assignments (E-value above 1e-6), missing CDR3, stop codons, out-of-frame junctions, or ambiguous translated residues. V3J clonotypes were defined as sequences sharing an identical inferred V gene, J gene, and CDR3 amino acid sequence. To compute the percentage overlap between repertoires, the number of shared unique clonotypes was divided by the size of the smaller repertoire. Repertoire richness was assessed with RTK rarefaction, the Chao1 estimator, and Recon v2.1 estimates of unobserved clonotypes. OLGA was used to compute generation probabilities for all TCRbeta clonotypes that the gDNA method yielded from a handful of donors. The table comes from immuneACCESS by way of TCRdb, which keeps in-frame sequences with V and J called. Part of the clones is missing from these tables; in studies checked, under half for an unresolved V gene and the rest for unknown reasons. That table is the source of V, J and clone size, and D and trimming were worked out from the DNA. Across this sample there are 1 million to 1.3 million clones, with 70% to 80% seen only once. The ten top clones hold around 0.61% of the sample.

Taken from the germline V gene, the CDR1 and CDR2 loops are MDHEN and SYDVKM. The CDR3 goes from the cysteine to the phenylalanine over 15 residues. The kept DNA is CDR3 alone, 45 bases in frame from the first base. Trimming removed 4 bases from V and 1 base from J; the gene matches leave 3 bases unexplained. With respect to this clone: Its antigen is currently not known. No quality values exist for individual bases; no much larger clone is one base distant. Other DNA variants within this sample encode the same CDR3.

The rearrangement combines TRBV28 with TRBJ2-7; 11 central nucleotides agree with TRBD2. The TCR originated in a man aged 18 to 30 in good health. Some clones in this sample may be carry-over from other donors' samples. The sequenced sample consisted of memory CD4+ T cells from PBMCs. Explained via the paper, the cell subset or site label denotes: CD45RA-negative fraction. The CDR3 in this case is CASSSLAGGSYEQYF. The DNA sequence follows: TGTGCCAGCAGTTCCCTAGCGGGAGGTTCCTACGAGCAGTACTTC.